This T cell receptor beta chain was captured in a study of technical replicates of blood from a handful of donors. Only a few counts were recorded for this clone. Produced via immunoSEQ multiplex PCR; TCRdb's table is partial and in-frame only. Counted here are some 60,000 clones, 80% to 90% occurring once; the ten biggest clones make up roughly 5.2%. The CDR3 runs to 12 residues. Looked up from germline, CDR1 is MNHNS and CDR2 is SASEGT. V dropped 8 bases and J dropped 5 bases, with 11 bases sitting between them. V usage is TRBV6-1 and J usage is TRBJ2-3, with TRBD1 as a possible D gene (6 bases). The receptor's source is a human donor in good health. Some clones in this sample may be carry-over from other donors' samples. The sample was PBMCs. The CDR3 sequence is CASSIQGDTQYF. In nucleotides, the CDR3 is TGTGCCAGCTCCATACAGGGAGATACGCAGTATTTT.